The clone carrying this TCR beta chain turned up a few times. The antigen is unknown. Attachment of unique molecular identifiers to individual cDNA molecules was performed. TCRdb fed the 5' RACE reads into MiXCR, producing one record per CDR3 protein. The sample consists of nearly 60,000 distinct CDR3 sequences, approximately 11% of them appearing once. This entry is derived from a study of early T cells in non-severe SARS-CoV-2 infection. Points from the study as a whole: There was a bias toward anti-spike CD8 responses in VDJdb matching, which missed private and CD4 specificities.

CDR3 size: 14 residues. Germline V gene data show CDR1 as SQVTM and CDR2 as ANQGSEA. V lost 7 bases, J lost 7 bases, and 20 bases lay in between. The sequence came from an adult who was a healthcare worker with PCR-confirmed SARS-CoV-2 infection or an uninfected control (not recorded which). Sequenced input: whole blood. This chain connects TRBV29-1 to TRBJ2-1, with D perhaps TRBD1 or TRBD2 (5 bases each). The CDR3 reads CSGGSPRFRNEQFF. In nucleotides, the CDR3 is TGCAGCGGGGGGTCCCCCCGTTTTAGGAATGAGCAGTTCTTC.